Given below is one T cell receptor (beta chain) in context. Antigen: not known. The sample comes from a study of shared clonotypes between healthy human individuals. Study-level findings and limits: Sharing across several donors was seen in approximately 5.2% of naive CD4 clonotypes. Against clonotypes common to all four donors, non-shared ones had lower generation probabilities. An effect of sequencing depth on clonotype sharing among donors was expected.

All participating donors were Caucasian adults from Nashville, Tennessee. Assay: immunoSEQ multiplex PCR; the TCRdb copy retains only in-frame clones and omits some. The sample yields 2 million to 2.5 million clones, approximately 95% seen once. The sequence came from a man between 18 and 35 years old in good health. Some clones in this sample may be carry-over from other donors' samples. The sequenced material came from naive CD4+ T cells from PBMCs. This sample's subset: CD45RA+ positively selected.

CDR3 bases: TGTGCCAGCAGCTTAGCCCCGGGACCGACCTACGAGCAGTACTTC. As protein: CASSLAPGPTYEQYF. The chain is built from TRBV7-3 and TRBJ2-7; D is tentatively TRBD1 or TRBD2 (5 bases each). The CDR3 is 15 amino acids. Looked up from germline, CDR1 is SGHTA and CDR2 is FQGTGA. V lost 2 bases, J lost 2 bases, and 13 bases lay in between.